A single T cell receptor beta chain is shown here with its context. This sample is drawn from a study of blood T cell repertoires in COVID-19. Study at large: Samples of COVID-19 (acute and convalescent) were obtained from the United States, Italy and Spain.

V was cut by 3 bases and J by 2 bases, with 9 bases left in between. The CDR3 extends over 13 amino acids. Germline V gene sequence: CDR1 SGHRS, CDR2 YFSETQ. Original processing notes: Estimated nucleated cell counts came from reference gene primer amplification. The data were produced by immunoSEQ multiplex PCR, yet TCRdb's version contains in-frame clones alone and is incomplete. V and J calls and clone size are those listed in that table; D and trimming were worked out from the DNA. This sample has approximately 54,000 clones, with roughly 79% found just once. The TCR sequence derives from a woman aged 55-70 years with acute or convalescent COVID-19. The sequencing input was peripheral blood. V gene TRBV5-1 combines with J gene TRBJ2-7, with no clear D. This chain's CDR3 is CASSSPGTYEQYF. In DNA, the CDR3 is TGCGCCAGCAGCTCCCCAGGTACCTACGAGCAGTACTTC.